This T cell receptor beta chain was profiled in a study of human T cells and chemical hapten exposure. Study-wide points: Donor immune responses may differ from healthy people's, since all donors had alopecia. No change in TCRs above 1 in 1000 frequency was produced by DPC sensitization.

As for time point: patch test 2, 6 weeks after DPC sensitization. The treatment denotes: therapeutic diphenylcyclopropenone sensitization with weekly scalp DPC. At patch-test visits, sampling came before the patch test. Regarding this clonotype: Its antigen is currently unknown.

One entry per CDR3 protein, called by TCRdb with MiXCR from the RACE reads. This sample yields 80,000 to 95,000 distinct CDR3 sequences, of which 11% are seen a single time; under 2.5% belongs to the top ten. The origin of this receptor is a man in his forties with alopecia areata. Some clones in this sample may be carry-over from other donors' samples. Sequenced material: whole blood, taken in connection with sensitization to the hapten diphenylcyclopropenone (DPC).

For the CDR3, the DNA is TGTGCCAGCAGCTTAGGTACAGGGGGGGAGCAGTTCTTC. It is translated as CASSLGTGGEQFF. The chain has TRBV11-1 and TRBJ2-1; 8 nucleotides match TRBD1. This CDR3 spans 13 amino acids. Germline CDR1 and CDR2: SGHAT and FQDESV (reference sequence). J gave up 10 bases and V 1 base, and 3 bases lay outside the gene matches.